This T cell receptor (beta chain) was sequenced for a study of shared clonotypes between healthy human individuals. TCRdb keeps only in-frame clones here, not all; method: immunoSEQ multiplex PCR. Of 2,500,000 or so clones in the sample, less than 95% were seen once. V shed 5 bases, J shed 4 bases, and the junction held 7 bases outside the gene matches. CDR3 size: 15 residues. In germline, CDR1 is SGHTA, CDR2 FQGNSA. The clonotype was recovered from a young man in good health. Some clones in this sample may be carry-over from other donors' samples. The source material was naive CD4+ T cells from PBMCs. Subset given: CD45RA+ positively selected. The chain recombines TRBV7-2 with TRBJ2-7, with 11 bases fitting TRBD2. In DNA form, the CDR3 reads TGTGCCAGCAGCAAGTTAGCGGGAGGGCTATACGAGCAGTACTTC. Translated, it gives CASSKLAGGLYEQYF.